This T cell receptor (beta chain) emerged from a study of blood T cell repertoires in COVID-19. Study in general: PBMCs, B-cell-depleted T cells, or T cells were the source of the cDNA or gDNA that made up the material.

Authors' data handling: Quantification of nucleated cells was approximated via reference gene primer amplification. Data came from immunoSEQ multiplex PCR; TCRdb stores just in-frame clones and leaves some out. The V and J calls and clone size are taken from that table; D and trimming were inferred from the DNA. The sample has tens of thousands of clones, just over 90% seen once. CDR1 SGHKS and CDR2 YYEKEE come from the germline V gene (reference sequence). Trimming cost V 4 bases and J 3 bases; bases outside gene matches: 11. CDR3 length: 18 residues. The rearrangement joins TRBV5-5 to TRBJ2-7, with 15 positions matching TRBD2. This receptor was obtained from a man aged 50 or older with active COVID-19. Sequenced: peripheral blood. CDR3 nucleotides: TGTGCCAGCAGCCTGGGGACTAGCGGGGGGTGGAGAAACTACGAGCAGTACTTC. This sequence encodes CASSLGTSGGWRNYEQYF.